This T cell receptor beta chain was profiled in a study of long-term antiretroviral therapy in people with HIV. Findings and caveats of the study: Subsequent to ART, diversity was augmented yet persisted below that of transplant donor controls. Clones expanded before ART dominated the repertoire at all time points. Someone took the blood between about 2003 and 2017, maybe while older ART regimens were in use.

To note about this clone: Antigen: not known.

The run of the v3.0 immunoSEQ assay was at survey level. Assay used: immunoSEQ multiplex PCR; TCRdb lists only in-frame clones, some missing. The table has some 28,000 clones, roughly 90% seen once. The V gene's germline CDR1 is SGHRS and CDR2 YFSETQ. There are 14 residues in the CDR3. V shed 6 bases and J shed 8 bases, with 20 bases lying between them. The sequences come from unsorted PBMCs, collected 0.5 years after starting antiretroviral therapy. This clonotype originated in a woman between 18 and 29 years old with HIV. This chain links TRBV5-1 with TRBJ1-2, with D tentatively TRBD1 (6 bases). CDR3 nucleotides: TGCGCCAGCACCCATAGTAGGGGGGCGGAAGGCTACACCTTC. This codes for CASTHSRGAEGYTF.